These 6 T cell receptor beta chains came from one sample sequenced in a study of blood T cell repertoires in COVID-19. Data came from immunoSEQ multiplex PCR; TCRdb stores just in-frame clones and leaves some out. The sample gives approximately 80,000 clones, 90% of which show up once; 1% is in the top ten. The source material was peripheral blood. These receptors came from a woman in her forties or fifties in a cohort sampled during active COVID-19.

The rearrangement links TRBV2 to TRBJ2-1, with 7 bases fitting TRBD2. The CDR3 sequence is 12 residues long. Trimming cost V 5 bases and J 10 bases; bases outside gene matches: 5. Germline V gives CDR1 SNHLY, CDR2 FYNNEI. This CDR3 reads CASSRQGGEQFF. CDR3 coding DNA: TGTGCCAGCAGTCGGCAGGGAGGGGAGCAGTTCTTC. Full variable domain (missing parts from reference TRBV2 and TRBJ2-1): EPEVTQTPSHQVTQMGQEVILRCVPISNHLYFYWYRQILGQKVEFLVSFYNNEISEKSEIFDDQFSVERPDGSNFTLKIRSTKLEDSAMYFCASSRQGGEQFFGPGTRLTVL.

The V gene is TRBV6-5, the J gene TRBJ2-4, with 8 bases fitting TRBD1. Trimming took 5 bases from V and 8 from J; bases not matched to a gene: 5. The CDR3 is 13 amino acids. The germline V gene has CDR1 MNHEY and CDR2 SVGAGI. CDR3 sequence reads: CASSPEDRDIQYF. As DNA, the CDR3 is TGTGCCAGCAGTCCCGAGGACAGGGACATTCAGTACTTC.

The sample holds one count of this clone. The gene calls are TRBV18 and TRBJ2-7; the match to TRBD1 covers 7 bases. Trimming at V came to 4 bases and at J to 0 bases, leaving 0 bases not matched to a gene. The CDR3 has 13 amino acids. The germline CDR1 and CDR2 sequences are KGHSH and LQKENI. The CDR3 region is CASSRDSSYEQYF. The CDR3 DNA follows: TGTGCCAGCTCACGGGACAGCTCCTACGAGCAGTACTTC.

Note on this clone: Sequence at one end of the junction differs from germline and may be a read error. The rearrangement links TRBV29-1 to TRBJ1-3; D possibly corresponds to TRBD1 (5 bases). This CDR3 spans 15 amino acids. CDR1 and CDR2 (germline): SQVTM, ANQGSEA. Here the CDR3 reads CSVEGAEGMRNTIYF. CDR3 DNA: TGCAGCGTCGAAGGCGCGGAGGGGATGCGAAACACCATATATTTT.

The chain has TRBV27 and TRBJ2-3; TRBD2 matches at 12 bases. The CDR3 is 17 residues long. V trimming: 7 bases; J trimming: 7 bases; junction bases outside the gene matches: 15. Germline loops: CDR1 MNHEY, CDR2 SMNVEV (reference sequence). CDR3 in amino acids: CASNLAGGPGQVNTQYF. DNA for the CDR3: TGTGCCAGCAACCTAGCGGGAGGGCCGGGGCAGGTTAATACGCAGTATTTT.

The chain carries TRBV3-1 (or the pseudogene TRBV3-2) and TRBJ2-7, with 9 bases aligning to TRBD2. Trimming cost V 5 bases and J 7 bases; bases outside gene matches: 12. Germline lookup yields CDR1 LGHDT and CDR2 YNNKEL (reference sequence). The CDR3 loop spans 15 amino acids. CDR3 protein: CASSLLRGLAGEQYF. The CDR3, as DNA: TGTGCCAGCAGCTTGCTGCGGGGGCTAGCGGGAGAGCAGTACTTC.